This TCR beta chain was identified in a study of T cells after yellow fever vaccination. Whole-study context: SMART-Seq v4 Ultra Low Input prepared libraries from low-cell fractions.

For this clonotype: This may stem from a read error, because a much larger clone lies one nucleotide away.

Findings and limits, study-wide: Most clones from primary vaccination resurfaced after the booster (96% CD4, around 89% CD8).

The CDR3 runs to 19 residues. Germline lookup yields CDR1 SGHNT and CDR2 YENEEA. UMIs and a universal primer site were added when TCR cDNA was made by 5'RACE template switching. TCRdb re-called the 5' RACE reads with MiXCR, one entry per CDR3 protein. Of more than 45,000 distinct CDR3 sequences listed, about 5% are singletons. The material sequenced was PBMCs, either bulk or a sorted T-cell subset (CD4+, CD8+, memory, or dextramer-sorted; not recorded which), taken on the day of the yellow fever booster vaccination. This receptor was identified in a young man who received the YFV17D yellow fever vaccine. The chain joins TRBV11-3 to TRBJ2-3; 10 bases match TRBD2. The CDR3: CASSPGTSENIQSGDTKYF. The CDR3, as DNA: TGTGCCAGCAGCCCCGGGACTAGCGAAAACATCCAAAGTGGGGATACGAAGTATTTT.